This T cell receptor (beta chain) was documented in a study of CD8 T cells in Susac syndrome (dated by TCRdb to about 2019). Broadly, across the study: Among the sequenced Susac syndrome patients, about 6 had clinically active disease and 8 or 9 were in clinical remission. Clonality of the CD8+ T cell repertoire was compared between roughly eleven healthy donors, approximately 14 Susac syndrome patients and approximately 16 multiple sclerosis patients. Susac syndrome patients were therapy-naive, on corticosteroids (some also receiving IVIg), or on IVIg alone at blood withdrawal. Repertoire sequencing was used to test whether CD8+ T cell activation and differentiation in Susac syndrome was antigen driven.

RNA was extracted using the RNeasy kit, and roughly 0.45 to 1 ug of the RNA was reverse transcribed with random hexamers. The immunoSEQ multiplex PCR assay, covering 54 Vbeta and 13 Jbeta segments, was used to amplify TCR beta CDR3 regions. Bias from PCR amplification was corrected by using a synthetic template baseline for primer optimization and for computational correction. Per the source publication's procedure: Reads were annotated to V, D and J genes according to IMGT and were analyzed with immunoSEQ Analyzer, with only productive sequences retained. Clonality was computed as one minus Shannon entropy normalized by log2 of the number of productive unique sequences. For each patient and control, public and private clones were evaluated among the 100 most prevalent clones. A clone was defined as Susac-specific if it was absent from the healthy and MS cohorts, from about 1,100 published viral clones and from other ImmuneACCESS disease sequences. Using fastp trimming at Q25 and MiXCR clonotype assembly, TCRdb reanalyzed the public sequencing data and kept in-frame beta chains. Records with the same CDR3 protein are collapsed into one entry carrying the most frequent genes and DNA. TCRdb's processing, not the authors', yielded these V and J calls. The sample profile shows 80,000 or so distinct CDR3 sequences; about 96% of them were found once. The top ten constitute approximately 0.41% of the sample.

Turning to this clonotype: The antigen it binds to is not known. It has no much larger one-base neighbor in the sample; base qualities were not kept.

High-throughput TCR beta sequencing profiled peripheral blood CD8+ and CD4+ T cells from healthy donors, Susac syndrome patients and multiple sclerosis patients. The Susac syndrome patients fulfilled recently defined diagnostic criteria for definite or probable disease. Bulk CD8+ and CD4+ T cells were purified by magnetic negative isolation, whereas CD8+ TEMRA cells were enriched by FACS. Blood was drawn into EDTA tubes, processed within 24 hours, and PBMCs were isolated by density gradient centrifugation. PBMCs intended for TCR sequencing were cryopreserved in liquid nitrogen and thawed later in a water bath at 37 degrees C. Purity of sorted or isolated CD4+, CD8+ and CD8+ TEMRA cells was at least 90%. The full study reports these points: Around 15 Susac-specific public clones were identified in the total CD8+ repertoire, and four to six Susac-specific public clones were identified in the CD8+ TEMRA repertoire. Clonal expansion was seen in Susac syndrome CD8+ repertoires, peaking in CD8+ TEMRA cells and being greater in clinically active patients than in remitting ones. The study acknowledged that relatively few individuals were included in the TCR sequencing and HLA analysis.

The germline V gene encodes CDR1 SGDLS and CDR2 YYNGEE. Trimming costs V 0 bases and J 4 bases, and their ends lie 6 bases apart. From the cysteine up to the phenylalanine, the CDR3 has a length of 13 residues. The entry retains the CDR3 DNA only, 39 bases that are in frame from base 1. This clonotype was sampled from a human donor with Susac syndrome. The sequence joins TRBV9 to TRBJ2-3; the D gene is perhaps TRBD1, on 5 matching bases. The specimen sequenced was CD8+ T cells from PBMCs. The CDR3 reads CASSVVGADTQYF. The DNA sequence is as follows: TGTGCCAGCAGCGTAGTAGGGGCAGATACGCAGTATTTT.